One sample yielded the 9 T cell receptor beta chains listed below, sequenced in a study of blood T cell repertoires in COVID-19. Some clones are missing from TCRdb's copy, which holds only in-frame ones; the method was immunoSEQ multiplex PCR. The sample yields 250,000 or so clones, just under 90% seen once. Sequencing input: PBMCs or T cells enriched from blood (not recorded which). Source of these receptors: a man between 45 and 60 years old who had been exposed to COVID-19.

The chain is built from TRBV5-1 and TRBJ1-2; a possible D gene is TRBD1 (6 bases). The germline V gene has CDR1 SGHRS and CDR2 YFSETQ. V lost 4 bases and J 7 bases, leaving 20 bases between the germline ends. CDR3 length equals 15 residues. Here the CDR3 reads CASSPASNRAAGYTF. The CDR3, as DNA: TGCGCCAGCAGCCCCGCTTCGAACAGGGCTGCTGGCTACACCTTC.

V and J are TRBV3-1 (or the pseudogene TRBV3-2) and TRBJ2-1, with 14 bases aligning to TRBD2. Germline V lookup: CDR1 LGHDT, CDR2 YNNKEL (reference sequence). The junction had 6 bases not matched to a gene; V was cut back by 6 bases and J by 11 bases. The CDR3 loop spans 14 amino acids. CDR3 nucleotides: TGTGCCAGCAGTCTGGGACTAGCGGGGGACAAGCAGTTCTTC. Protein sequence: CASSLGLAGDKQFF.

The V and J genes are TRBV19 and TRBJ2-5, with 9 bases lining up with TRBD2. The CDR3 sequence is 14 residues long. The V gene end was trimmed by 3 bases and the J gene end by 2 bases; junction bases not matched to a gene: 1. The germline gives CDR1 LNHDA, CDR2 SQIVND (reference sequence). This chain's CDR3 is CASSMGLAQETQYF. In DNA form, the CDR3 reads TGTGCCAGTAGTATGGGACTAGCTCAAGAGACCCAGTACTTC.

This chain links TRBV2 with TRBJ2-7, with TRBD2 as a possible D gene (7 bases). CDR1 and CDR2 from the germline V gene are SNHLY and FYNNEI. This CDR3 contains 13 residues. V was cut by 9 bases and J by 3 bases, with 15 bases left in between. CDR3 amino acids: CASKGGLIYEQYV. CDR3 nucleotide sequence: TGTGCCAGTAAGGGGGGGCTAATCTACGAGCAGTACGTC.

The CDR3 DNA sequence: TGCGCCAGCAGCGGACAGGGGCGCTCCTATGGCTACACCTTC. It translates to CASSGQGRSYGYTF. The chain recombines TRBV10-1 with TRBJ1-2; 9 nucleotides agree with TRBD1. V was clipped by 6 bases and J by 4 bases; unmatched bases: 6. From germline, CDR1 is WNHNN and CDR2 SYGVQD (reference sequence). CDR3 length: 14 amino acids.

J is TRBJ2-3 and V is TRBV9; 9 bases map to TRBD1. The length of the CDR3 is 14 residues. The junction had 0 bases not matched to a gene; V was cut back by 0 bases and J by 4 bases. Looked up from germline, CDR1 is SGDLS and CDR2 is YYNGEE. This CDR3 is CASSVGQGADTQYF. CDR3 nucleotides: TGTGCCAGCAGCGTAGGACAGGGGGCAGATACGCAGTATTTT.

The rearrangement links TRBV28 to TRBJ1-2, with a weak D call TRBD1 (5 bases). The V gene's germline CDR1 is MDHEN and CDR2 SYDVKM. The CDR3 covers 15 residues. The V end was cut by 10 bases, the J end by 4 bases, with 22 bases between. CDR3 sequence: CAIPSKLPGLYGYTF. In nucleotides, the CDR3 is TGTGCCATCCCTTCAAAACTACCAGGGCTCTATGGCTACACCTTC.

This clone has just a few counts. The chain has TRBV28 and TRBJ2-1, with TRBD2 identical over 9 bases. This CDR3 contains 16 residues. The germline CDR1 and CDR2 sequences are MDHEN and SYDVKM. With 5 bases clipped from V and 5 bases from J, the junction kept 10 bases outside the gene matches. Here the CDR3 DNA reads TGTGCCAGCAGTCCCCCGGGCGGGAGGGCGAACAATGAGCAGTTCTTC. Translated, it gives CASSPPGGRANNEQFF. The variable domain in full, completed from reference TRBV28 and TRBJ2-1, reads DVKVTQSSRYLVKRTGEKVFLECVQDMDHENMFWYRQDPGLGLRLIYFSYDVKMKEKGDIPEGYSVSREKKERFSLILESASTNQTSMYLCASSPPGGRANNEQFFGPGTRLTVL.

J is TRBJ2-1 and V is TRBV11-2, with 8 bases aligning to TRBD2. Trimming at V came to 5 bases and at J to 12 bases, leaving 9 bases not matched to a gene. The CDR3 has 13 residues. Germline assignment: CDR1 SGHAT and CDR2 FQNNGV. In nucleotides, the CDR3 is TGTGCCAGCAGCGGACCCCAGCGGGAGTGGCAGTTCTTC. Its protein product is CASSGPQREWQFF.